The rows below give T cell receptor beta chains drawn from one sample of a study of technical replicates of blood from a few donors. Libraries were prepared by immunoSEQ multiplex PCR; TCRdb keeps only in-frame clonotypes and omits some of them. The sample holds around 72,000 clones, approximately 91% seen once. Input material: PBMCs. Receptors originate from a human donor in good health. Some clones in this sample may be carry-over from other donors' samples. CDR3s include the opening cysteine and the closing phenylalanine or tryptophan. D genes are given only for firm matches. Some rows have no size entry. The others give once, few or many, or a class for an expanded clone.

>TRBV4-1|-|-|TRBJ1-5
CASSQDLRQPQHF
TGCGCCAGCAGCCAAGATCTGAGGCAGCCCCAGCATTTT
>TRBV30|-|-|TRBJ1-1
CAWREQVNTEAFF
TGTGCCTGGAGAGAACAGGTTAACACTGAAGCTTTCTTT
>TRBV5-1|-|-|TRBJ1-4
CASSQQGSTNEKLFF
TGCGCCAGCAGCCAGCAGGGGTCAACTAATGAAAAACTGTTTTTT
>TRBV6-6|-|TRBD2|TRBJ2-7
CASSYFLAREGYEQYF
TGTGCCAGCAGTTACTTCCTAGCCCGGGAGGGATACGAGCAGTACTTC
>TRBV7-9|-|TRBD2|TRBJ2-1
CASSPFTTSNNEQFF
TGTGCCAGCAGCCCGTTTACGACTAGCAACAATGAGCAGTTCTTC
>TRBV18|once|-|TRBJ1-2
CASSPSTATYYGYTF
TGTGCCAGCTCACCATCCACAGCCACTTACTATGGCTACACCTTC
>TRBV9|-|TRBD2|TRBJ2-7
CASSVGKGTTPYEQYF
TGTGCCAGCAGCGTAGGTAAAGGGACTACTCCCTACGAGCAGTACTTC
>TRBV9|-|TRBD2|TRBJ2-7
CASSVAGTTNEQYF
TGTGCCAGCAGCGTAGCGGGGACTACGAACGAGCAGTACTTC
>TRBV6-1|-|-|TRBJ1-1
CASTKGTNQAFF
TGTGCCAGCACAAAGGGGACAAACCAAGCTTTCTTT
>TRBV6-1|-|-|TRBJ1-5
CASSEKSLLTSTNQPQHF
TGTGCCAGCAGTGAAAAGTCACTACTAACCAGTACTAACCAGCCCCAGCATTTT
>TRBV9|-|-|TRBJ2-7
CASSVGRGEQYF
TGTGCCAGCAGCGTGGGCCGAGGGGAGCAGTACTTC
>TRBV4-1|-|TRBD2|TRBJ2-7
CASSLLAGGRYSEQYF
TGCGCCAGCAGCCTTCTAGCGGGGGGGCGTTATTCCGAGCAGTACTTC
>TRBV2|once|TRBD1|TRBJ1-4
CASRGQGAREKLFF
TGTGCCAGCAGAGGACAGGGGGCCCGTGAAAAACTGTTTTTT
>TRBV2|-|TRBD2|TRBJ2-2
CASIRLAGTGELFF
TGTGCCTCGATTCGACTAGCGGGAACCGGGGAGCTGTTTTTT
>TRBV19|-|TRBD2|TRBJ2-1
CASSPIAGVYNEQFF
TGTGCCAGTAGTCCTATAGCGGGTGTCTACAATGAGCAGTTCTTC
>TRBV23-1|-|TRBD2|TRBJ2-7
CASSRQKWTSGRAGNPYEQYF
TGCGCCAGCAGCCGCCAGAAGTGGACTAGCGGGAGGGCCGGTAACCCCTACGAGCAGTACTTC
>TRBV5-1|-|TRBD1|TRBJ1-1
CASSSRQGGTEAFF
TGCGCCAGCAGCTCCCGACAGGGGGGCACTGAAGCTTTCTTT
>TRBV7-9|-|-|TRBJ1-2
CASSLRPASYTF
TGTGCCAGCAGCTTAAGGCCAGCGTCCTACACCTTC
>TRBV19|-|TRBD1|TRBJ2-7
CASSMGTGGYEQYF
TGTGCCAGTAGTATGGGGACAGGGGGCTACGAGCAGTACTTC
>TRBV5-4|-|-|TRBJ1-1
CASSLSAGLYTEAFF
TGTGCCAGCAGCTTGTCGGCAGGGTTATACACTGAAGCTTTCTTT
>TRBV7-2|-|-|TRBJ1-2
CASSFRNTGNNYGYTF
TGTGCCAGCAGCTTTCGGAACACAGGGAATAACTATGGCTACACCTTC
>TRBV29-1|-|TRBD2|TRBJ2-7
CSVEALPGGGIYEQYF
TGCAGCGTTGAAGCGTTACCGGGAGGCGGAATCTACGAGCAGTACTTC
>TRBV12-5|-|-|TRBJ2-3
CASARGDRMSTDTQYF
TGTGCTAGTGCCCGGGGGGACAGGATGAGCACAGATACGCAGTATTTT
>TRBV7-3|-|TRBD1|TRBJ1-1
CASSLTGVRNTEAFF
TGTGCCAGCAGCTTGACAGGGGTCAGGAACACTGAAGCTTTCTTT
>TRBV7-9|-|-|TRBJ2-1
CASSFGQYNEQFF
TGTGCCAGCAGCTTTGGACAGTACAATGAGCAGTTCTTC
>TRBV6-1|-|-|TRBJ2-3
CASSEGQPTQYF
TGTGCCAGCAGTGAGGGGCAGCCTACGCAGTATTTT
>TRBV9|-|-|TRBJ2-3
CASSVVASGTDTQYF
TGTGCCAGCAGCGTAGTGGCTAGCGGCACAGATACGCAGTATTTT
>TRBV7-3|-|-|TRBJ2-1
CASRPSVQDEQFF
TGTGCCAGCAGACCTAGCGTTCAAGATGAGCAGTTCTTC
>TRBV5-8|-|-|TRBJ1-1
CASSFSNRNTEAFF
TGTGCCAGCAGCTTTTCCAACAGGAACACTGAAGCTTTCTTT